The source of this TCR beta chain is a study of a mutant IDH1 vaccine in newly diagnosed glioma. Turning to this clone: Its target is not known.

Time point here: week 11, during vaccination. Each vaccine dose was 300 ug of mutant IDH1 20-mer peptide, with topical imiquimod. Each tumor in the donors was a new WHO grade 3 or 4 astrocytoma, IDH1-mutant and ATRX-lost. The CDR3 has 14 amino acids. The V gene lost 6 bases and the J gene lost 6 bases, with 14 bases spanning the gap. CDR1 LNHDA and CDR2 SQIVND come from the germline V gene (reference sequence). Generated by immunoSEQ multiplex PCR, the TCRdb table keeps only in-frame clones and is missing some. The data contain 60,000 or so clones, about 89% of them seen just once; the ten biggest clones take up more than 1.5%.

The receptor was isolated from a man in his forties or fifties with glioma. The chain uses TRBV19 and TRBJ1-4, with D hard to call. Source: PBMCs, taken from a glioma patient whose treatment included an IDH1 peptide vaccine. The CDR3 sequence: CASRSNLADEKLFF. The CDR3 DNA sequence: TGTGCCAGTAGGTCCAACTTGGCAGATGAAAAACTGTTTTTT.